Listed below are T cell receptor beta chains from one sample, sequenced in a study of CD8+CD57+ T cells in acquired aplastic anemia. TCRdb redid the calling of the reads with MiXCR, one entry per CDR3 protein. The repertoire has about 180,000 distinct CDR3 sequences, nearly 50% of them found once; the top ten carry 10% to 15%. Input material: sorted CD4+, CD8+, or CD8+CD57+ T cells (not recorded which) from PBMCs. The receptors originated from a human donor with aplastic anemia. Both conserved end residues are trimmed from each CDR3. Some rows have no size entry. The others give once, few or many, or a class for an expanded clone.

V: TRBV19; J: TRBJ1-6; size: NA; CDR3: ASSIVSSGSPLH
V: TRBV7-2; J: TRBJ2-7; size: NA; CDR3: ASSQRVRGLGYEQY
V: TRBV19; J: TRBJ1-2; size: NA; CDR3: ASSARVIDYGYT
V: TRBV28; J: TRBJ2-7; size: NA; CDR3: ASRMASGGRAYEQY
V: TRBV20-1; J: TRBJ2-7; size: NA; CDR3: SARYLAGSYEQY
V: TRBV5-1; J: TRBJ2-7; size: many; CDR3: ASSLDHYEQY
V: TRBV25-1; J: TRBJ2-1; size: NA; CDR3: ASSVPGQIVSEQF
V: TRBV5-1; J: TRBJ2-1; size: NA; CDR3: ASSSAPQRERF
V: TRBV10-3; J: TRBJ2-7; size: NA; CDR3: ATKTLAYEQY
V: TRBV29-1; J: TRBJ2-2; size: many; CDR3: SVEKTGSNTGELF
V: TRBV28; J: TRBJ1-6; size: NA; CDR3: ASTPRDGSNSPLH
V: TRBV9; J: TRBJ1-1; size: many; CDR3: ASTDTGAF
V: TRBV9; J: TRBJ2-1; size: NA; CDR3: ASHTVAYNEQF
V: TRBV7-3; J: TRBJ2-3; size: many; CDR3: ASSTMGGQGDTQY
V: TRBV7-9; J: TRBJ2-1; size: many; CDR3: ASSLTGLSHHEQF
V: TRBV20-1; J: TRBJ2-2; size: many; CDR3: SATRTGHTGELF
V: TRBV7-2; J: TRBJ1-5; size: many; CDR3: ASSFSNQPQH
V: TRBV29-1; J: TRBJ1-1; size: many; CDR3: SVRPGPQDAEAF
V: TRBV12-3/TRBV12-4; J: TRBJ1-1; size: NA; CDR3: ASSYLQGGPEAF
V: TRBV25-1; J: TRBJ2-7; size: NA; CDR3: ASSQRRTPYEQY
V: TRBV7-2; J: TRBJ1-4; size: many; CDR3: ASRQGAYEKLF
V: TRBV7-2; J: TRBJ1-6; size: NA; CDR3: ASSPPAGGNGLLH
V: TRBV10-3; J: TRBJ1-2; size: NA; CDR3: ASSIDRDYGYT
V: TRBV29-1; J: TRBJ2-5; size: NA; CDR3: SVPGVQETQY
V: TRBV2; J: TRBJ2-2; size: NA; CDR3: ASRGTVGGAGELF
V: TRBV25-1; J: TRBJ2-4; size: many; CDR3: ASSGGLGVH
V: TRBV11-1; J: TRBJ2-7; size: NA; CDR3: ASSYTPGTGNTYEQY
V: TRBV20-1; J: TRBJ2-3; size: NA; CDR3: SAGLAGGPETDTQY
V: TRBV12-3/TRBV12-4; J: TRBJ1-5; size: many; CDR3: ASSKGDQPQH
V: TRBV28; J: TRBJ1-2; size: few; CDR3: ASSYRDRGLYGYT
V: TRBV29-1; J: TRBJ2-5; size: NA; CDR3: SVVGGLYQETQY
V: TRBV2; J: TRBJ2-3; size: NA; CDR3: ASSPTSGSTDTQY
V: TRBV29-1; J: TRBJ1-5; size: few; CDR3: SVVGGSNQPQH
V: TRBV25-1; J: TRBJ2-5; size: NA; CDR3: ASSDGSRDQETQY
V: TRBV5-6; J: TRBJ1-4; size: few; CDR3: ASSPAATNEKLF
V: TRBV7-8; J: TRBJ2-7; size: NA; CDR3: ASSLAGIYYEQY
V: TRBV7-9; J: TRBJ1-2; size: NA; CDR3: ASSPRGDSYGYT
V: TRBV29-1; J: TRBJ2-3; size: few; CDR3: SVVVPGTDTQY
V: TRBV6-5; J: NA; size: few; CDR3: ASSYSPGSYEQY
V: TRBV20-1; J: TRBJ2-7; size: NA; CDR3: SARDTRASTYEQY
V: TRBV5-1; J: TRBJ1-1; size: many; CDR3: ASSPRPSGMNTEAF
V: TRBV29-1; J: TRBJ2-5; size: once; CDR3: SVLQGSGTQY
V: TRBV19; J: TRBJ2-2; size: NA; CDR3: ASSIARELF
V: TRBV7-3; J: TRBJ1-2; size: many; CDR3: ASSLSSTDFRGYT
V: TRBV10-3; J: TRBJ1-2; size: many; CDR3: AIRGAGGDYGYT
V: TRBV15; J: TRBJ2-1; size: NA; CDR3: ATSSLATSGGPDTYNEQF
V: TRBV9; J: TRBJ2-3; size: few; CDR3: ASSPLAGGASTGDTQY
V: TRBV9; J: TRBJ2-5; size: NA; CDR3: ASSETGRYQETQY
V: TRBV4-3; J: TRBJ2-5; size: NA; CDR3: ASSQADRRALGETQY
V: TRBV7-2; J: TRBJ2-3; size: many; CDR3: ASSLAARSTDTQY